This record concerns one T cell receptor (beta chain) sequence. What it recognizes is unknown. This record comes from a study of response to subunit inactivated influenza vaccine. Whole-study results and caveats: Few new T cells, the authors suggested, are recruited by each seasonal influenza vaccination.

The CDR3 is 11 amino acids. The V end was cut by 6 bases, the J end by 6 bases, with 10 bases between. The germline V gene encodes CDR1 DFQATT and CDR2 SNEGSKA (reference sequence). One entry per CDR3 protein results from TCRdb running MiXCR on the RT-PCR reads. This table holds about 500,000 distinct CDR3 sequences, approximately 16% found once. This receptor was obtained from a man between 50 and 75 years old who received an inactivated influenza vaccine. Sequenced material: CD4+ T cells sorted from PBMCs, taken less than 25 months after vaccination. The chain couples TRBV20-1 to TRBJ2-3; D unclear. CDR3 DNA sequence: TGCAGTGCCAACCGGGTGGATACGCAGTATTTT. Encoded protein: CSANRVDTQYF.